This T cell receptor (beta chain) was captured in a study of T cell repertoires in cytomegalovirus infection. This clonotype was observed at least ten times. The V end was cut by 6 bases, the J end by 5 bases, with 6 bases between. The CDR3 has 10 residues. Per germline, CDR1 SQVTM and CDR2 ANQGSEA. Via MiXCR, TCRdb re-called the reads, giving one row per CDR3 protein. Of more than 150,000 distinct CDR3 sequences listed, roughly 19% are singletons. This chain joins TRBV29-1 and TRBJ2-3, with unresolved D. Sequenced sample: PBMCs. The TCR originated in a human donor in good health (CMV status not recorded). Some clones in this sample may be carry-over from other donors' samples. CDR3 DNA: TGCAGCGTGCCGATAGATACGCAGTATTTT. Amino acids: CSVPIDTQYF.